This TCR beta chain was found in a study of blood T cell repertoires in COVID-19. Across the study: Whether acute or convalescent, the COVID-19 samples came from the United States, Italy and Spain.

The CDR3 is made up of 15 amino acids. CDR1 ENHRY and CDR2 SYGVKD come from the germline V gene. J gave up 6 bases and V 3 bases, and 9 bases lay outside the gene matches. Original processing notes: Estimation of nucleated cell counts was performed using reference gene primer amplification. Produced via immunoSEQ multiplex PCR; TCRdb's table is partial and in-frame only. D and trimming were read from the DNA, whereas the V and J calls and clone size are those reported in that table. The sample shows approximately 150,000 clones, roughly 90% of them seen only once. This clone was recorded once. This TCR derives from a man between 45 and 60 years old with active or convalescent COVID-19. This chain links TRBV10-3 with TRBJ1-2, with 8 nucleotides matching TRBD1. Source material: peripheral blood. The CDR3 coding sequence is TGTGCCATCAGTGAACTAGGACAGGGCCAAGATGGCTACACCTTC. Translating gives CAISELGQGQDGYTF.